The 7 T cell receptor beta chains below were found in one sample sequenced in a study of tumor-infiltrating lymphocytes in primary liver carcinoma. For blood RNA, unsorted whole blood served as the source, and germline DNA was extracted too. Total RNA (roughly 540 ng) served as template for TCR beta cDNA synthesis primed by a constant-region primer. A slightly modified ARM-PCR protocol with three nested multiplex PCR rounds produced these TCR beta libraries. With TRBV1-TRBV30 forward primers and a C-beta reverse primer, the first two PCR rounds were run for around 11 cycles each. In TCRdb, the multiplex PCR reads were re-called with MiXCR into one record per CDR3 protein. The sample carries about 300,000 distinct CDR3 sequences, 65% recorded once. Sequencing was carried out using peripheral blood. All receptors come from a man in his forties or fifties with primary liver carcinoma and hepatitis B virus infection.

With regard to this clonotype: At one of its ends the junction is not consistent with the germline gene, which may arise from a read error. The J gene is TRBJ1-1, the V gene TRBV11-3; D is undetermined. The germline V gene encodes CDR1 SGHNT and CDR2 YENEEA. The CDR3 contains 13 residues. The CDR3 is CPSSLVEGSEAFF. The CDR3 nucleotides are TGCCCCAGCAGCTTAGTTGAAGGGTCTGAAGCTTTCTTT.

Concerning this clonotype: It is likely a read error, because the conserved phenylalanine at the end of the CDR3 is missing. The rearrangement uses TRBV11-2 and TRBJ2-1, with TRBD2 as a possible D gene (6 bases). The germline gives CDR1 SGHAT, CDR2 FQNNGV. This CDR3 contains 14 residues. Here the CDR3 reads CTSSLVSGLNEQFI. The CDR3 DNA is TGTACCAGCAGCTTAGTTAGCGGTCTCAATGAGCAGTTCATC.

The V gene is TRBV6-1, the J gene TRBJ2-7, with TRBD1 as a possible D gene (6 bases). Germline values: CDR1 MNHNS, CDR2 SASEGT. The germline V and J ends were trimmed by 5 bases and 3 bases, with 14 bases remaining between them. The CDR3 is made up of 14 amino acids. The CDR3, as DNA: TGTGCCAGCAGTCTGTGGATAGGGGGCTACGAGCAGTACTTC. This translates into CASSLWIGGYEQYF.

On this clonotype: One end of the junction varies from germline; a read error may be responsible. The CDR3 here is CASSAGSGTPYNKQFF. Written as DNA, the CDR3 is TGTGCCAGCAGTGCAGGGTCCGGGACACCATACAATAAGCAGTTCTTC. The gene calls are TRBV6-1 and TRBJ2-1, with D possibly being TRBD1 (6 bases). The V gene's germline CDR1 is MNHNS and CDR2 SASEGT. The CDR3 has 16 amino acids.

This clonotype was recorded many times. The gene calls are TRBV6-1 and TRBJ1-1; D ambiguous. CDR3 length: 12 amino acids. V lost 2 bases, J lost 1 base, and 2 bases lay in between. The germline V gene has CDR1 MNHNS and CDR2 SASEGT. The CDR3 loop reads CASSETNTEAFF. DNA of the CDR3: TGTGCCAGCAGTGAAACGAACACTGAAGCTTTCTTT.

V gene TRBV28 combines with J gene TRBJ2-1; 7 bases are a match to TRBD1. The CDR3 contains 13 residues. The ends lost 4 bases at V and 3 bases at J; junction bases unmatched: 0. The germline gives CDR1 MDHEN, CDR2 SYDVKM. CDR3 sequence (DNA): TGTGCCAGCAGTTGGGACAGCTACAATGAGCAGTTCTTC. This sequence encodes CASSWDSYNEQFF.

The chain recombines TRBV20-1 with TRBJ2-7; 8 bases are a match to TRBD2. The CDR3 is made up of 14 amino acids. V was clipped by 2 bases and J by 4 bases; unmatched bases: 7. The germline gives CDR1 DFQATT, CDR2 SNEGSKA (reference sequence). The CDR3 is CSARYREGLYEQYF. As DNA, the CDR3 is TGCAGTGCTAGATATCGGGAGGGCCTGTACGAGCAGTACTTC.